The 25 T cell receptor beta chains below were found in one sample sequenced in a study of cytomegalovirus exposure and HLA in healthy donors. The PCR was carried out with 60 Vbeta primers and 13 Jbeta primers. Some clones are missing from TCRdb's copy, which holds only in-frame ones; the method was immunoSEQ multiplex PCR. The sample contains approximately 200,000 clones, approximately 81% of which appear only once. The sample consisted of PBMCs. These receptors were obtained from a woman aged 18-30 years in good health and CMV-seropositive.

V is TRBV28 and J is TRBJ2-5; 8 bases match TRBD1. The J call may be wrong; the DNA end is better matched by TRBJ2-7. Germline-derived CDR1 and CDR2 are MDHEN and SYDVKM. The CDR3 has 13 amino acids. The CDR3 sequence: CASRRTGIHEQYF. The CDR3 DNA sequence: TGTGCCAGCAGGAGGACAGGGATCCACGAGCAGTACTTC.

V usage is TRBV4-1 and J usage is TRBJ1-1, with D possibly matching TRBD1 (5 bases). The V gene lost 1 base and the J gene lost 0 bases, with 12 bases spanning the gap. Germline V lookup: CDR1 MGHRA, CDR2 YSYEKL. The CDR3 is made up of 16 amino acids. The CDR3 nucleotides are TGCGCCAGCAGCCAAGTTGGGAGGGGACTGAACACTGAAGCTTTCTTT. It codes for CASSQVGRGLNTEAFF.

V usage is TRBV6-5 and J usage is TRBJ2-7, with TRBD2 matching 7 bases. Germline values: CDR1 MNHEY, CDR2 SVGAGI. The junction had 13 bases not matched to a gene; V was cut back by 8 bases and J by 3 bases. This CDR3 has 15 amino acids. This CDR3 reads CASRRGLADYYEQYF. For the CDR3, the DNA is TGTGCCAGCCGCCGAGGCCTAGCGGACTACTACGAGCAGTACTTC.

A few counts support this clone. CDR3 DNA sequence: TGTGCCAGCAGTTACTCGTCAGATCAAGCTTTCTTT. This encodes CASSYSSDQAFF. The V gene is TRBV6-6, the J gene TRBJ1-1; no clear D gene. The V gene's germline CDR1 is MNHNY and CDR2 SVGAGI (reference sequence). The V end lost 0 bases, the J end lost 9 bases, and 8 bases lay between the germline ends. The CDR3 has 12 amino acids.

The chain recombines TRBV11-1 with TRBJ1-5, with D maybe TRBD1 (5 bases). V gave up 1 base and J gave up 6 bases, with 7 bases separating them. The germline CDR1 and CDR2 sequences are SGHAT and FQDESV (reference sequence). The CDR3 runs 13 residues. The CDR3 DNA reads TGTGCCAGCAGCTTAGGGGGCGGTCAGCCCCAGCATTTT. Amino acids: CASSLGGGQPQHF.

The chain has TRBV7-2 and TRBJ1-2, with TRBD1 identical over 7 bases. The CDR3 sequence is 13 residues long. Germline V gene lookup returns CDR1 SGHTA and CDR2 FQGNSA. V shed 5 bases, J shed 3 bases, and the junction held 3 bases outside the gene matches. In DNA, the CDR3 is TGTGCCAGCAGCGAGGGACAGTACTATGGCTACACCTTC. Translation gives CASSEGQYYGYTF.

The chain has TRBV7-2 and TRBJ2-7; D might be TRBD2 (7 bases). CDR3 size: 15 residues. Trimming removed 2 bases at V and 2 bases at J, with 13 bases between. Germline lookup yields CDR1 SGHTA and CDR2 FQGNSA. Here the CDR3 DNA reads TGTGCCAGCAGCTTACGTGGGGGGGCCCCCTACGAGCAGTACTTC. Its translation: CASSLRGGAPYEQYF.

The rearrangement joins TRBV25-1 to TRBJ2-1, with 7 bases lining up with TRBD2. This CDR3 region has 14 residues. The V and J ends lost 7 bases and 3 bases, in that order; junction bases with no gene match: 6. Germline CDR1 and CDR2: MGHDK and SYGVNS. This CDR3 is CASTIAGGYNEQFF. The CDR3 DNA is TGTGCCAGCACCATAGCGGGCGGCTACAATGAGCAGTTCTTC.

This clone turned up a few times. V and J are TRBV15 and TRBJ1-4, with a weak D call TRBD1 (5 bases). The CDR3 has 15 amino acids. V gave up 3 bases and J gave up 5 bases, with 13 bases separating them. Germline V lookup: CDR1 LNHNV, CDR2 YYDKDF (reference sequence). The CDR3 region has the DNA TGTGCCACCAGCAGCGGAGGGGACTCGAATGAAAAACTGTTTTTT. Its protein product is CATSSGGDSNEKLFF.

The rearrangement joins TRBV7-9 to TRBJ2-3; TRBD2 is a possible D gene (6 bases). CDR1 and CDR2 (germline): SEHNR, FQNEAQ (reference sequence). The CDR3 length is 16 residues. V lost 1 base to trimming and J lost 0 bases, with 11 bases between them. The CDR3 sequence is CASSLGAGTSTDTQYF. The CDR3 coding sequence is TGTGCCAGCAGCTTAGGGGCGGGGACTAGCACAGATACGCAGTATTTT.

This clone was seen only a few times. CDR3 bases: TGTGCCAGCAGCCTAATGGACAGGACGGGAACTGAAGCTTTCTTT. Its protein product is CASSLMDRTGTEAFF. The genes are TRBV5-4 and TRBJ1-1, with 7 positions matching TRBD1. Germline V gene data show CDR1 as SGHNT and CDR2 as YYREEE (reference sequence). The V gene end was trimmed by 4 bases and the J gene end by 5 bases; junction bases not matched to a gene: 11. The CDR3 loop spans 15 amino acids. The variable domain in full, completed from reference TRBV5-4 and TRBJ1-1, reads ETGVTQSPTHLIKTRGQQVTLRCSSQSGHNTVSWYQQALGQGPQFIFQYYREEENGRGNFPPRFSGLQFPNYSSELNVNALELDDSALYLCASSLMDRTGTEAFFGQGTRLTVV.

The chain has TRBV30 and TRBJ1-4, with D perhaps matching TRBD1 (5 bases). The CDR3 extends over 16 amino acids. In germline, CDR1 is GTSNPN, CDR2 SVGIG (reference sequence). Trimming cost V 2 bases and J 0 bases, with 13 bases left between them. The CDR3 nucleotides are TGTGCCTGGAGTCCCCAATTGACAGCAACTAATGAAAAACTGTTTTTT. Its translation is CAWSPQLTATNEKLFF.

The rearrangement joins TRBV5-4 to TRBJ2-2; D is undetermined. V lost 3 bases to trimming and J lost 8 bases, with 11 bases between them. Germline loops: CDR1 SGHNT, CDR2 YYREEE (reference sequence). This CDR3 spans 13 amino acids. CDR3 sequence reads: CASSSIMAGELFF. CDR3 DNA sequence: TGTGCCAGCAGCTCAATCATGGCTGGGGAGCTGTTTTTT. The entire variable domain, with the rest obtained from reference TRBV5-4 and TRBJ2-2, is as follows: ETGVTQSPTHLIKTRGQQVTLRCSSQSGHNTVSWYQQALGQGPQFIFQYYREEENGRGNFPPRFSGLQFPNYSSELNVNALELDDSALYLCASSSIMAGELFFGEGSRLTVL.

The V gene is TRBV5-1, the J gene TRBJ1-2, with D possibly being TRBD1 (6 bases). The germline CDR1 and CDR2 sequences are SGHRS and YFSETQ. Trimming pared 0 bases from V and 5 bases from J, leaving 11 bases between. CDR3 size: 14 residues. CDR3 sequence (DNA): TGCGCCAGCAGCTTGGAGGACAGCCTATATGGCTACACCTTC. Translation: CASSLEDSLYGYTF. Drawing the rest from reference TRBV5-1 and TRBJ1-2, the complete variable domain is KAGVTQTPRYLIKTRGQQVTLSCSPISGHRSVSWYQQTPGQGLQFLFEYFSETQRNKGNFPGRFSGRQFSNSRSEMNVSTLELGDSALYLCASSLEDSLYGYTFGSGTRLTVV.

Concerning this clone itself: At one end the junction does not follow the germline gene, possibly because of a read error. This chain connects TRBV6-5 to TRBJ2-1; the D is unclear. CDR1 and CDR2 from the germline V gene are MNHEY and SVGAGI. CDR3 length: 13 residues. CDR3 in DNA: TGTGCCAGCAGTGACTCGGCGAGCGATGAGCAGTTCTTC. This gives the protein CASSDSASDEQFF.

V and J are TRBV30 and TRBJ1-1; a possible D gene is TRBD1 (6 bases). Deletions cut 2 bases from V and 4 bases from J, with 8 bases between. Per the germline V gene, CDR1 is GTSNPN and CDR2 is SVGIG (reference sequence). The CDR3 loop spans 12 amino acids. CDR3 DNA: TGTGCCTGGAGTCAGGGGACCACTGAAGCTTTCTTT. As protein: CAWSQGTTEAFF.

The gene calls are TRBV30 and TRBJ1-3; D uncertain. Trimming removed 6 bases from V and 0 bases from J, with 12 bases in between. The CDR3 runs to 14 residues. Germline CDR1 is GTSNPN and CDR2 is SVGIG (reference sequence). Here the CDR3 reads CACEPVHSGNTIYF. The CDR3 region has the DNA TGTGCCTGCGAACCAGTTCACTCTGGAAACACCATATATTTT.

The chain recombines TRBV5-4 with TRBJ2-7, with a tentative D call TRBD1 (6 bases). The CDR3 consists of 15 residues. V was cut by 3 bases and J by 7 bases, with 20 bases left in between. Per the germline V gene, CDR1 is SGHNT and CDR2 is YYREEE (reference sequence). For the CDR3, the DNA is TGTGCCAGCAGCTACGCTCCAGGGGATTTTGGGGAGCAGTACGTC. This translates into CASSYAPGDFGEQYV.

V usage is TRBV6-5 and J usage is TRBJ1-1; perhaps TRBD1 as D (5 bases). There are 14 residues in the CDR3. Trimming took 6 bases from V and 1 from J, leaving 12 bases between them. Germline loops: CDR1 MNHEY, CDR2 SVGAGI. CDR3 sequence: CASRTPGGNTEAFF. CDR3 nucleotide sequence: TGTGCCAGCAGGACCCCCGGGGGGAACACTGAAGCTTTCTTT.

This sequence joins TRBV9 and TRBJ2-5, with 12 bases aligning to TRBD2. The CDR3 runs 16 residues. Losses at the gene ends were 0 bases for V and 3 bases for J; bases not matched to a gene: 3. Germline values: CDR1 SGDLS, CDR2 YYNGEE. CDR3 in amino acids: CASSVELAGGKETQYF. In DNA, the CDR3 is TGTGCCAGCAGCGTAGAACTAGCGGGGGGAAAAGAGACCCAGTACTTC.

This chain joins TRBV28 and TRBJ1-2; maybe TRBD1 (5 bases). Trimming pared 3 bases from V and 6 bases from J, leaving 8 bases between. The CDR3 is 12 amino acids. The V gene's germline CDR1 is MDHEN and CDR2 SYDVKM. The CDR3: CASSFIRDGYTF. The CDR3 nucleotides are TGTGCCAGCAGTTTTATCAGGGATGGCTACACCTTC.

This clone has just one count. This chain links TRBV15 with TRBJ1-2; TRBD1 might be the D (5 bases). Between the trimmed V and J ends, which lost 1 base and 8 bases, there was a span of 14 bases. This CDR3 has 14 amino acids. The germline CDR1 and CDR2 sequences are LNHNV and YYDKDF (reference sequence). CDR3 amino acids: CATSRGEGAGGYTF. CDR3 in DNA: TGTGCCACCAGCAGAGGCGAAGGGGCGGGGGGCTACACCTTC.

The table lists this clone with a count of one. The CDR3 loop is CASSITGGEAFF. CDR3 coding DNA: TGTGCCAGCAGTATCACGGGAGGTGAAGCTTTCTTT. This chain links TRBV27 with TRBJ1-1; D is undetermined. The CDR3 is 12 amino acids. The V gene's germline CDR1 is MNHEY and CDR2 SMNVEV (reference sequence). Deletions cut 5 bases from V and 7 bases from J, with 11 bases between.

Note on this clone: A read error may produce the germline difference seen at one junction end. The chain uses TRBV7-9 and TRBJ1-2; 9 bases align to TRBD1. CDR1 and CDR2 (germline): SEHNR, FQNEAQ (reference sequence). The CDR3 loop spans 17 amino acids. The CDR3: CSSSFWTGTGSDYGYTF. CDR3 nucleotides: TGTTCCAGCAGCTTTTGGACCGGGACAGGGAGTGACTATGGCTACACCTTC.

Note on this clone: The junction differs from germline at one of its ends, possibly a read error. This chain uses TRBV7-3 with TRBJ2-3; TRBD2 matches at 12 bases. Per the germline V gene, CDR1 is SGHTA and CDR2 is FQGTGA. This CDR3 region has 16 residues. The CDR3 DNA follows: TGTTCCAGCAGCACACTAGCGGGGGGCGTCACAGATACGCAGTATTTT. Translation: CSSSTLAGGVTDTQYF.